This T cell receptor beta chain was recovered during a study of blood T cells in healthy people across ages. In its sample, this clonotype was seen many times. Its antigen is still unknown. Whole-study findings and limits: The lack of PBMC sorting stopped any conclusive naive versus antigen-experienced comparison.

Germline V lookup: CDR1 SGHRS, CDR2 YFSETQ. The CDR3 has 14 amino acids. The V gene lost 4 bases and the J gene lost 5 bases, with 13 bases spanning the gap. Then a second PCR, running about 6 to 12 cycles, was carried out with a sample-barcoded 5' primer and a J-beta primer mix. In TCRdb, the 5' RACE reads were re-called with MiXCR into one record per CDR3 protein. Of hundreds of thousands of distinct CDR3 sequences detected, roughly 43% appear once; the ten largest clones hold roughly 30%. The sequenced sample consisted of blood. The rearrangement links TRBV5-1 to TRBJ2-1; D perhaps matches TRBD1 (5 bases). The clonotype comes from a man at least 80 years old in good health. For the CDR3, the DNA is TGCGCCAGCAGCGGCAGGGAAATGAACAATGAGCAGTTCTTC. It codes for CASSGREMNNEQFF.